A single sample gave rise to the 16 T cell receptor beta chains below, sequenced in a study of early T cells in non-severe SARS-CoV-2 infection. TCRdb processed the 5' RACE reads anew with MiXCR; each CDR3 protein has one entry. The data show 80,000 to 100,000 distinct CDR3 sequences, with 11% seen just once and approximately 4.5% held by the top ten. Sequencing was performed on whole blood, taken at baseline. The receptor source for this set is an adult who was a healthcare worker with PCR-confirmed SARS-CoV-2 infection or an uninfected control (not recorded which).

This clonotype was observed many times. For the CDR3, the DNA is TGCAGTGCCAGGGGGTGGATAGAAGAGACCCAGTACTTC. Translated: CSARGWIEETQYF. The chain employs TRBV20-1 and TRBJ2-5, with 7 bases aligning to TRBD1. Germline lookup yields CDR1 DFQATT and CDR2 SNEGSKA (reference sequence). The CDR3 covers 13 residues. With V trimmed by 6 bases and J by 3 bases, 7 bases remained unmatched.

This clonotype was counted at least ten times. J is TRBJ2-5 and V is TRBV10-3; D may correspond to TRBD1 or TRBD2 (5 bases each). CDR3 length equals 14 residues. CDR1 ENHRY and CDR2 SYGVKD come from the germline V gene. V dropped 0 bases and J dropped 4 bases, with 9 bases sitting between them. The CDR3 sequence is CAISESEGSETQYF. CDR3 nucleotides: TGTGCCATCAGTGAGTCTGAGGGGTCAGAGACCCAGTACTTC.

A few counts support this clonotype. The chain joins TRBV5-1 to TRBJ2-2, with TRBD1 matching 8 bases. The V gene end was trimmed by 5 bases and the J gene end by 3 bases; junction bases not matched to a gene: 9. Germline V gives CDR1 SGHRS, CDR2 YFSETQ. The CDR3 sequence is 16 residues long. The CDR3 is CASSITGGSDTGELFF. In nucleotides, the CDR3 is TGCGCCAGCAGTATTACAGGGGGTAGTGACACCGGGGAGCTGTTTTTT. Full variable domain (rest looked up from reference TRBV5-1 and TRBJ2-2): KAGVTQTPRYLIKTRGQQVTLSCSPISGHRSVSWYQQTPGQGLQFLFEYFSETQRNKGNFPGRFSGRQFSNSRSEMNVSTLELGDSALYLCASSITGGSDTGELFFGEGSRLTVL.

In this sample, this clonotype turned up a few times. This rearrangement joins TRBV2 to TRBJ1-2; D is uncertain. V was pared by 2 bases and J by 6 bases, with 7 bases between. Germline CDR1 SNHLY, CDR2 FYNNEI. There are 12 residues in the CDR3. The CDR3 DNA reads TGTGCCAGCAGTGAAACCCGCAATGGCTACACCTTC. Translated: CASSETRNGYTF.

This clonotype was counted only a few times. The chain couples TRBV7-2 to TRBJ2-6, with D perhaps being TRBD1 or TRBD2 (5 bases each). V was clipped by 4 bases and J by 0 bases, with 10 bases between them. This CDR3 spans 16 amino acids. CDR1 and CDR2 from the germline V gene are SGHTA and FQGNSA. This chain's CDR3 is CASSWGLGSGANVLTF. The DNA of the CDR3 is TGTGCCAGCAGCTGGGGGTTAGGCTCTGGGGCCAACGTCCTGACTTTC.

The chain combines TRBV13 with TRBJ2-7; a weak D match, TRBD1 (5 bases). Germline V gene sequence: CDR1 PRHDT, CDR2 FYEKMQ (reference sequence). V was clipped by 5 bases and J by 0 bases, with 11 bases between them. This CDR3 contains 14 residues. CDR3 amino acids: CASSIREFSYEQYF. The CDR3 coding sequence is TGTGCCAGCAGCATCAGGGAATTCTCCTACGAGCAGTACTTC. Full variable domain (outside the CDR3, taken from reference TRBV13 and TRBJ2-7): AAGVIQSPRHLIKEKRETATLKCYPIPRHDTVYWYQQGPGQDPQFLISFYEKMQSDKGSIPDRFSAQQFSDYHSELNMSSLELGDSALYFCASSIREFSYEQYFGPGTRLTVT.

This clonotype was counted at least ten times. J is TRBJ2-1 and V is TRBV12-3 or TRBV12-4; 8 bases are shared with TRBD2. The CDR3 is 16 amino acids. J gave up 7 bases and V 0 bases, and 8 bases lay outside the gene matches. CDR3 in DNA: TGTGCCAGCAGTTTAGCGCGACTAGCGTCCCAAAATGAGCAGTTCTTC. It encodes CASSLARLASQNEQFF.

This clonotype occurred a few times. The chain carries TRBV5-1 and TRBJ2-3; a weak D match, TRBD1 (5 bases). The germline CDR1 and CDR2 sequences are SGHRS and YFSETQ. This CDR3 comprises 15 residues. Trimming left V 3 bases short and J 5 bases short, with 16 bases between. CDR3 amino acids: CASSSQGAQGDTQYF. The CDR3 nucleotides are TGCGCCAGCAGCTCCCAAGGGGCCCAAGGAGATACGCAGTATTTT.

The chain has TRBV20-1 and TRBJ2-1; tentatively, D is TRBD1 (5 bases). CDR3 length: 15 amino acids. Trimming removed 0 bases at V and 6 bases at J, with 15 bases between. Germline CDR1 is DFQATT and CDR2 is SNEGSKA (reference sequence). CDR3 sequence: CSARDPDTYPNEQFF. CDR3 coding DNA: TGCAGTGCTAGAGACCCGGACACCTACCCCAATGAGCAGTTCTTC.

The chain carries TRBV11-2 and TRBJ2-2; weak D call: TRBD1 (6 bases). This CDR3 contains 16 residues. The germline V and J ends were trimmed by 7 bases and 1 base, with 16 bases remaining between them. Germline lookup yields CDR1 SGHAT and CDR2 FQNNGV. CDR3: CASTHPGAGNTGELFF. CDR3 nucleotides: TGTGCCAGCACCCACCCAGGGGCGGGGAACACCGGGGAGCTGTTTTTT.

This chain uses TRBV20-1 with TRBJ1-1; D is uncertain. The V gene's germline CDR1 is DFQATT and CDR2 SNEGSKA (reference sequence). Deletions cut 5 bases from V and 0 bases from J, with 7 bases between. This CDR3 spans 12 amino acids. The CDR3 loop is CSALSMNTEAFF. As DNA, the CDR3 is TGCAGTGCTTTGTCAATGAACACTGAAGCTTTCTTT.

The chain is built from TRBV6-1 and TRBJ2-3, with D perhaps TRBD1 (6 bases). The CDR3 is 14 amino acids. The germline CDR1 and CDR2 sequences are MNHNS and SASEGT. Trimming cost V 2 bases and J 0 bases, with 6 bases left between them. The CDR3 coding sequence is TGTGCCAGCAGTGAAAGGGGGAGCACAGATACGCAGTATTTT. Its protein is CASSERGSTDTQYF.

This clonotype was recorded at least ten times. The gene calls are TRBV9 and TRBJ2-2; D not resolved. V lost 3 bases, J lost 4 bases, and 10 bases lay in between. Per the germline V gene, CDR1 is SGDLS and CDR2 is YYNGEE. This CDR3 is built from 14 residues. The CDR3 sequence: CASSAELGTGELFF. For the CDR3, the DNA is TGTGCCAGCAGCGCCGAATTGGGCACCGGGGAGCTGTTTTTT.

This clonotype was found a few times. V usage is TRBV6-1 and J usage is TRBJ1-1; the D is unclear. V was shortened by 6 bases and J by 0 bases, with 8 bases between the two germline ends. Germline V gene sequence: CDR1 MNHNS, CDR2 SASEGT. The CDR3 loop spans 13 amino acids. The CDR3 loop is CASRTEMNTEAFF. The CDR3, as DNA: TGTGCCAGCAGAACAGAGATGAACACTGAAGCTTTCTTT.

A word on this clonotype: A much larger clone differs from this one at a single base, so this may be a read error. The chain carries TRBV6-5 and TRBJ2-1, with D possibly matching TRBD2 (6 bases). CDR3 length: 15 residues. Germline loops: CDR1 MNHEY, CDR2 SVGAGI. Trimming took 4 bases from V and 11 from J, leaving 21 bases between them. The CDR3 sequence is CASSFGGTLLDKQFF. As DNA, the CDR3 is TGTGCCAGCAGTTTTGGCGGGACCCTCTTGGACAAGCAGTTCTTC.

The CDR3 is CASSSEGGRRETQYF. The CDR3 nucleotides are TGTGCCAGCAGCTCCGAGGGGGGTCGGCGAGAGACCCAGTACTTC. V usage is TRBV2 and J usage is TRBJ2-5, with D perhaps being TRBD1 or TRBD2 (6 bases each). The CDR3 extends over 15 amino acids. V gave up 6 bases and J gave up 4 bases, with 18 bases separating them. Germline CDR1 and CDR2: SNHLY and FYNNEI.